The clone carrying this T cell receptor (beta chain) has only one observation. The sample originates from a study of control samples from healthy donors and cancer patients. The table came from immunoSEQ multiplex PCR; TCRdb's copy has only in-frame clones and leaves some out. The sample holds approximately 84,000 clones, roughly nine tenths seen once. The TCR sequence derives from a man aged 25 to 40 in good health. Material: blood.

The CDR3 region is CASSRDSNSPLHF. For the CDR3, the DNA is TGTGCCAGCAGTCGGGACAGTAATTCACCCCTCCACTTT. The chain employs TRBV6-2 or TRBV6-3 and TRBJ1-6; TRBD1 matches at 7 bases. Germline-derived CDR1 and CDR2 are MNHEY and SVGEGT. The trim removed 5 bases at V and 6 bases at J, leaving 1 base unmatched. The length of the CDR3 is 13 residues.